What follows is one T cell receptor beta chain and its context. Antigen: not known. Assay used: immunoSEQ multiplex PCR; TCRdb lists only in-frame clones, some missing. The sample contains around 94,000 clones, roughly 88% of which appear only once. The data derive from a study of OX40 agonist ivuxolimab in advanced cancers. Patients with a history of autoimmune disease or on systemic immunosuppression were excluded. The study, taken as a whole, reports: At 0.1 to 3.0 mg/kg, clonal expansion of CD4+ and CD8+ blood T cells had occurred by week 6. Mean expanded clone counts were higher in CD8+ than CD4+ T cells. The specificity for antigen of the expanded peripheral T cells was not determined.

Germline loops: CDR1 SEHNR, CDR2 FQNEAQ (reference sequence). V lost 4 bases to trimming and J lost 6 bases; unmatched junction nucleotides: 2. CDR3 length: 13 residues. The TCR originated in an adult with an advanced solid tumor such as melanoma, head and neck, liver or kidney cancer. V usage is TRBV7-9 and J usage is TRBJ1-2; 10 bases line up with TRBD1. Sequences were derived from CD4+ or CD8+ T cells sorted from blood, sampled in a trial of the OX40 agonist ivuxolimab. Written as DNA, the CDR3 is TGTGCCAGCAGCTATGGACAGGGGGATGGCTACACCTTC. Translating it yields CASSYGQGDGYTF.